Sequencing of this T cell receptor (beta chain) was carried out in a study of T cells after somatic rescue of genetic block. The ends lost 6 bases at V and 9 bases at J; junction bases unmatched: 10. In germline, CDR1 is MNHEY, CDR2 SVGAGI. The CDR3 is made up of 13 amino acids. TCRdb keeps only in-frame clones here, not all; method: immunoSEQ multiplex PCR. This sample has approximately 58,000 clones, with approximately 96% found just once. The sequence was obtained from a child under two years old. V and J are TRBV6-5 and TRBJ2-7; TRBD2 matches at 8 bases. Material for sequencing was peripheral blood mononuclear cells (PBMCs). For the CDR3, the DNA is TGTGCCAGCAGGCCGGGACTAGTCCGGGTGCAGTACTTC. This codes for CASRPGLVRVQYF.